These 2 T cell receptor beta chains came from one sample sequenced in a study of CD8+CD57+ T cells in acquired aplastic anemia. The sequenced patients had an expansion of CD8+CD57+ cells seen by flow cytometry. The study profiled TCR beta VDJ and CDR3 using genomic DNA as template. TCRdb reanalysed the reads using MiXCR and keeps one entry per CDR3 protein. The data contain under 350,000 distinct CDR3 sequences, under 65% of them singletons. Source material: sorted CD4+, CD8+, or CD8+CD57+ T cells (not recorded which) from PBMCs. Every receptor here comes from a human donor with aplastic anemia.

This clonotype was detected only a few times. The J gene is TRBJ1-5, the V gene TRBV2; the D is unclear. The CDR3 contains 14 residues. Trimming removed 4 bases from V and 0 bases from J, with 7 bases in between. The germline V gene has CDR1 SNHLY and CDR2 FYNNEI. The CDR3 region has the DNA TGTGCCAGCAGTGTACAAGCTAGCAATCAGCCCCAGCATTTT. Its protein product is CASSVQASNQPQHF.

Remarks on this clonotype: One end of the junction does not line up with germline, which may come from a read error. The chain combines TRBV7-9 with TRBJ2-2, with TRBD2 as a possible D gene (5 bases). Germline CDR1 and CDR2: SEHNR and FQNEAQ (reference sequence). The CDR3 extends over 19 amino acids. CDR3 loop: CASSSAQVNNPCRPGELFF. The DNA of the CDR3 is TGTGCCAGCAGCTCAGCGCAGGTAAACAACCCTTGTCGTCCCGGGGAGCTGTTCTTT.